The following is a TCR beta chain sequence with its context. These data come from a study of T cell changes during pregnancy in multiple sclerosis. This CDR3 comprises 13 residues. Germline V lookup: CDR1 SGHRS, CDR2 YFSETQ. Trimming took 0 bases from V and 5 from J, leaving 8 bases between them. Libraries were prepared by immunoSEQ multiplex PCR; TCRdb keeps only in-frame clonotypes and omits some of them. Seen here are fewer than 75,000 clones, around 90% observed once, and the top ten hold 3.5% to 4.5%. The sequencing used peripheral blood, collected after pregnancy. The chain has TRBV5-1 and TRBJ1-2; D perhaps matches TRBD1 (6 bases). The source is a female donor in good health, enrolled as a control in a pregnancy study. The DNA for the CDR3 is TGCGCCAGCAGCTTGGAAGGGGGTTATGGCTACACCTTC. Its translation: CASSLEGGYGYTF.